This TCR beta chain was recovered during a study of blood T cell repertoires in COVID-19. For the study at large: The United States, Italy and Spain were the sources of the acute and convalescent COVID-19 samples. T cells, B-cell-depleted T cells, or PBMCs supplied cDNA or gDNA.

Generated by immunoSEQ multiplex PCR, the TCRdb table keeps only in-frame clones and is missing some. The data hold 200,000 to 250,000 clones, with about 91% observed a single time. The V end was cut by 1 base, the J end by 5 bases, with 12 bases between. Looked up from germline, CDR1 is SGHRS and CDR2 is YFSETQ. The CDR3 runs to 14 residues. Sequenced sample: peripheral blood. The sequence was obtained from a man aged 30 to 45 with acute or convalescent COVID-19. V usage is TRBV5-1 and J usage is TRBJ1-2; D gene unclear. CDR3: CASSLSGVEYGYTF. DNA for the CDR3: TGCGCCAGCAGCTTGTCCGGGGTGGAATATGGCTACACCTTC.